Sequencing of this T cell receptor (beta chain) was carried out in a study of T cells in Graves' hyperthyroidism and ophthalmopathy. This clonotype was found many times. TCR beta CDR3 regions were amplified from RNA transcripts. HTBI primers were used for first-round RT-PCR of the TCR CDR3. TCRdb re-analysed the multiplex PCR reads in MiXCR, keeping a single row per CDR3 protein. The repertoire holds approximately 640,000 distinct CDR3 sequences, with under 20% as singletons. The germline V and J ends were trimmed by 5 bases and 6 bases, with 11 bases remaining between them. This CDR3 has 13 amino acids. Germline CDR1 SGHTA, CDR2 FQGNSA.

This receptor was obtained from a woman in her twenties or thirties with Graves' hyperthyroidism. J is TRBJ1-5 and V is TRBV7-2; the D gene is possibly TRBD1 (6 bases). Sequencing was performed on blood. CDR3 sequence: CASSPDSGQPQHF. For the CDR3, the DNA is TGTGCCAGCAGCCCGGACAGCGGTCAGCCCCAGCATTTT. Using reference TRBV7-2 and TRBJ1-5 for the parts outside the CDR3, the full variable domain is GAGVSQSPSNKVTEKGKDVELRCDPISGHTALYWYRQSLGQGLEFLIYFQGNSAPDKSGLPSDRFSAERTGGSVSTLTIQRTQQEDSAVYLCASSPDSGQPQHFGDGTRLSIL.